This T cell receptor beta chain was obtained from a study of cytomegalovirus exposure and HLA in healthy donors. Study conclusions and caveats: TCR beta V- and J-gene trimming was later associated with a missense DCLRE1C variant. In a later analysis, across HLA loci, associated TCR counts were highest for DRB1, lowest for HLA-C.

This CDR3 region has 14 residues. CDR1 is MNHNS and CDR2 is SASEGT in the germline V gene. With 8 bases clipped from V and 8 bases from J, the junction kept 12 bases outside the gene matches. Primers: 60 Vbeta forward and 13 Jbeta reverse. Methods used by the authors: A follow-up analysis tallied 60 million to 85 million unique TCR beta chains, approximately 11 million shared. Some clones are missing from TCRdb's copy, which holds only in-frame ones; the method was immunoSEQ multiplex PCR. The V and J calls and clone size were taken over from that table, and D and trimming were inferred from the DNA. The table has roughly 240,000 clones, around 80% seen once. In regard to this clone: Antigen specificity is unknown.

This TCR was sampled from a woman in her 40s in good health and CMV-seropositive. The specimen sequenced was PBMCs. This rearrangement joins TRBV6-1 to TRBJ1-2, with 9 bases fitting TRBD1. CDR3 in amino acids: CASLPTGTGIGYTF. CDR3 bases: TGTGCCAGCCTCCCAACCGGGACAGGGATCGGCTACACCTTC.